The next 25 T cell receptor beta chains were all read from a single sample in a study of identical twins' blood T cells. MiXCR was run by TCRdb on the 5' RACE reads, yielding one entry per CDR3 protein. The table lists a few hundred thousand distinct CDR3 sequences, 28% of them singletons. Sequenced input: PBMCs. The receptors were gathered from a woman aged 18 to 55 in good health.

This clonotype appeared a few times. V gene TRBV6-5 combines with J gene TRBJ2-1, with D maybe TRBD1 (6 bases). Per germline, CDR1 MNHEY and CDR2 SVGAGI. Between the trimmed V and J ends, which lost 4 bases and 9 bases, there was a span of 13 bases. The CDR3 loop spans 13 amino acids. CDR3 coding DNA: TGTGCCAGCAGTTTAAGGACAGATAGTGAGCAGTTCTTC. Its translation is CASSLRTDSEQFF.

In the case of this clonotype: This clone may be a read error of a much larger clone one base away. This chain uses TRBV6-2 or TRBV6-3 with TRBJ2-2; no reliable D call. The germline V gene has CDR1 MNHEY and CDR2 SVGEGT. V was cut by 7 bases and J by 1 base, with 10 bases left in between. CDR3 length equals 14 residues. The CDR3 spells CASIVVVNTGELFF. CDR3 bases: TGTGCCAGCATCGTAGTGGTGAACACCGGGGAGCTGTTTTTT.

This clonotype was observed a few times. The rearrangement uses TRBV2 and TRBJ1-2; 8 bases are shared with TRBD1. The CDR3 loop spans 14 amino acids. CDR1 and CDR2 (germline): SNHLY, FYNNEI. The junction had 6 bases not matched to a gene; V was cut back by 2 bases and J by 7 bases. The CDR3 DNA reads TGTGCCAGCAGTGAACAGGGGGCTGTCTCTGGCTACACCTTC. Translated: CASSEQGAVSGYTF.

The chain is built from TRBV18 and TRBJ2-4; TRBD1 agrees at 10 bases. This CDR3 has 16 amino acids. J was trimmed by 6 bases and V by 3 bases; bases with no gene match: 8. Germline lookup yields CDR1 KGHSH and CDR2 LQKENI. CDR3 loop: CASSPPGTGVGNIQYF. DNA of the CDR3: TGTGCCAGCTCACCGCCCGGGACAGGGGTGGGAAACATTCAGTACTTC. Using reference TRBV18 and TRBJ2-4 for the parts outside the CDR3, the full variable domain is NAGVMQNPRHLVRRRGQEARLRCSPMKGHSHVYWYRQLPEEGLKFMVYLQKENIIDESGMPKERFSAEFPKEGPSILRIQQVVRGDSAAYFCASSPPGTGVGNIQYFGAGTRLSVL.

The chain combines TRBV12-3 or TRBV12-4 with TRBJ2-7, with 7 bases that match TRBD1. V dropped 6 bases and J dropped 6; count of bases not matched to a gene: 11. This CDR3 region has 14 residues. DNA of the CDR3: TGTGCCAGCAGCCCTGACAGGGTGTCTGGCGAGCAGTACTTC. Protein sequence: CASSPDRVSGEQYF.

This clonotype was observed a handful of times. The genes are TRBV6-2 or TRBV6-3 and TRBJ2-7; tentative D call: TRBD2 (5 bases). V shed 0 bases and J shed 5 bases, with 14 bases lying between them. Germline CDR1 MNHEY, CDR2 SVGEGT. This CDR3 has 15 amino acids. CDR3 protein: CASSYSNGDWDEQYF. CDR3 nucleotides: TGTGCCAGCAGTTACTCGAACGGGGATTGGGACGAGCAGTACTTC.

The chain joins TRBV7-9 to TRBJ1-2, with 8 bases lining up with TRBD1. The V and J ends lost 5 bases and 0 bases, in that order; junction bases with no gene match: 5. Germline assignment: CDR1 SEHNR and CDR2 FQNEAQ (reference sequence). This CDR3 has 15 residues. The CDR3 spells CASSKATGANYGYTF. CDR3 coding DNA: TGTGCCAGCAGCAAAGCGACAGGGGCTAACTATGGCTACACCTTC. Using reference TRBV7-9 and TRBJ1-2 for the parts outside the CDR3, the full variable domain is DTGVSQNPRHKITKRGQNVTFRCDPISEHNRLYWYRQTLGQGPEFLTYFQNEAQLEKSRLLSDRFSAERPKGSFSTLEIQRTEQGDSAMYLCASSKATGANYGYTFGSGTRLTVV.

The CDR3 region is CASSQDLGALYEQFF. The DNA of the CDR3 is TGTGCCAGCAGCCAGGATCTGGGAGCATTGTATGAGCAGTTCTTC. The chain uses TRBV2 and TRBJ2-1; the D gene is possibly TRBD2 (5 bases). The V end was cut by 6 bases, the J end by 8 bases, with 20 bases between. The CDR3 spans 15 residues. Germline V gene lookup returns CDR1 SNHLY and CDR2 FYNNEI.

Turning to this clonotype: Mismatch with germline at one junction end may stem from a read error. CDR3 bases: TGCAGCGTAAGCCTCAGTAGAACTAATGAAAAACTGCTTTTT. Protein: CSVSLSRTNEKLLF. V and J are TRBV29-1 and TRBJ1-4; no reliable D call. Germline lookup yields CDR1 SQVTM and CDR2 ANQGSEA. CDR3 length: 14 residues.

A note on this clonotype: Mismatch with germline at one junction end may stem from a read error. J is TRBJ1-1 and V is TRBV6-4; no clear D. Germline V gene lookup returns CDR1 MRHNA and CDR2 SNTAGT. The CDR3 length is 17 residues. The CDR3 region is CAGSDPRVRHSNTEAFF. In DNA form, the CDR3 reads TGTGCCGGCAGTGACCCGCGGGTCAGGCACAGTAACACTGAAGCTTTCTTT.

This clonotype was counted only a few times. This chain links TRBV12-3 or TRBV12-4 with TRBJ2-1; no definite D call. This CDR3 region has 14 residues. Trimming removed 5 bases from V and 8 bases from J, with 16 bases in between. The CDR3 bases are TGTGCCAGCAGTCCCACTGCAGGAATGGATGAGCAGTTCTTC. Translated: CASSPTAGMDEQFF.

V is TRBV15 and J is TRBJ1-1; D ambiguous. V lost 0 bases and J lost 11, with 10 bases in between. The CDR3 has 12 amino acids. Germline V gives CDR1 LNHNV, CDR2 YYDKDF (reference sequence). DNA of the CDR3: TGTGCCACCAGCAGAGATAAGGGTACGGCTTTCTTT. Translated: CATSRDKGTAFF.

This clonotype is a singleton in its sample. The CDR3 loop reads CASSHPRLADTQYF. CDR3 in DNA: TGTGCCAGCAGCCACCCTAGACTCGCAGATACGCAGTATTTT. The chain uses TRBV3-1 and TRBJ2-3; unclear D gene. V lost 3 bases and J 4 bases, leaving 11 bases between the germline ends. CDR3 size: 14 residues. Germline CDR1 reads LGHDT; CDR2 reads YNNKEL (reference sequence).

J is TRBJ1-2 and V is TRBV7-8; D is unresolved. The CDR3 has 14 amino acids. V was clipped by 1 base and J by 3 bases, with 9 bases between them. Germline V gives CDR1 SGHVS, CDR2 FQNEAQ. The CDR3 coding sequence is TGTGCCAGCAGCTTAGGCGGGTTTGACTATGGCTACACCTTC. It yields the protein CASSLGGFDYGYTF.

V gene TRBV18 combines with J gene TRBJ1-2; D remains ambiguous. The germline gives CDR1 KGHSH, CDR2 LQKENI. Between the trimmed V and J ends, which lost 3 bases and 4 bases, there was a span of 12 bases. The length of the CDR3 is 14 residues. The DNA for the CDR3 is TGTGCCAGCTCACCGTCTCGGGATGGCTATGGCTACACCTTC. The encoded protein is CASSPSRDGYGYTF.

The gene calls are TRBV20-1 and TRBJ1-1, with D maybe TRBD1 (6 bases). Germline V gene sequence: CDR1 DFQATT, CDR2 SNEGSKA (reference sequence). The CDR3 is 12 residues long. Trimming left V 7 bases short and J 4 bases short, with 13 bases between. DNA of the CDR3: TGCAGTGTAGGCATCAGGGGCACTGAAGCTTTCTTT. It translates to CSVGIRGTEAFF.

A few counts support this clonotype. V and J are TRBV5-1 and TRBJ1-1; 10 bases match TRBD1. Germline V CDR1 and CDR2: SGHRS, YFSETQ. Losses at the gene ends were 0 bases for V and 10 bases for J; bases not matched to a gene: 3. The CDR3 contains 13 residues. In DNA form, the CDR3 reads TGCGCCAGCAGCTTGGGACAGGGGGCGTCAGCTTTCTTT. Encoded protein: CASSLGQGASAFF.

There are a few counts of this clonotype. CDR3 sequence: CASSQVFNNEQFF. CDR3 nucleotide sequence: TGTGCCAGCAGCCAAGTCTTCAACAATGAGCAGTTCTTC. The rearrangement joins TRBV3-1 to TRBJ2-1, with D unresolved. The V gene's germline CDR1 is LGHDT and CDR2 YNNKEL (reference sequence). Trimming stripped 1 base from V and 5 bases from J, with 6 bases between. This CDR3 spans 13 amino acids.

This clonotype turned up a few times. The chain recombines TRBV7-2 with TRBJ2-5; no clear D. CDR1 and CDR2 (germline): SGHTA, FQGNSA. Trimming pared 1 base from V and 2 bases from J, leaving 8 bases between. The CDR3 totals 14 residues. Here the CDR3 reads CASSLGDPQETQYF. CDR3 in DNA: TGTGCCAGCAGCTTAGGAGATCCTCAAGAGACCCAGTACTTC.

This clonotype was found a few times. This chain connects TRBV28 to TRBJ1-5; D possibly corresponds to TRBD1 (5 bases). V lost 6 bases to trimming and J lost 6 bases, with 15 bases between them. Germline assignment: CDR1 MDHEN and CDR2 SYDVKM. The CDR3 is 14 amino acids. This chain's CDR3 is CASSPRGKSQPQHF. DNA of the CDR3: TGTGCCAGCAGCCCTCGGGGGAAGAGTCAGCCCCAGCATTTT.

This clonotype was recorded a few times. This rearrangement joins TRBV25-1 to TRBJ2-7; D call uncertain. The germline gives CDR1 MGHDK, CDR2 SYGVNS. The CDR3 has 14 amino acids. V was trimmed by 3 bases and J by 6 bases, leaving 15 bases between them. The CDR3 nucleotides are TGTGCCAGCAGTGAGGCGTCCGCCTCCCCCGAGCAGTACTTC. Translated: CASSEASASPEQYF.

This clonotype was counted between two and nine times. V and J are TRBV7-3 and TRBJ2-2; the D is unclear. This CDR3 contains 14 residues. The V gene's germline CDR1 is SGHTA and CDR2 FQGTGA. With 5 bases removed from V and 6 bases from J, the gap between germline ends came to 13 bases. CDR3 protein: CASSPPFGPGELFF. The CDR3 DNA follows: TGTGCCAGCAGCCCCCCGTTTGGTCCCGGGGAGCTGTTTTTT.

This clonotype was observed a handful of times. The V call is TRBV13, the J call TRBJ2-7; TRBD1 agrees at 9 bases. V was clipped by 6 bases and J by 3 bases; unmatched bases: 6. The CDR3 is made up of 14 amino acids. The germline gives CDR1 PRHDT, CDR2 FYEKMQ (reference sequence). In DNA, the CDR3 is TGTGCCAGCAGTGGACAGGGGAGGCTCTACGAGCAGTACTTC. Translated, it gives CASSGQGRLYEQYF.

This clonotype was counted many times. This chain connects TRBV20-1 to TRBJ2-1, with 9 bases matching TRBD2. The V and J ends lost 6 bases and 3 bases, in that order; junction bases with no gene match: 3. The germline CDR1 and CDR2 sequences are DFQATT and SNEGSKA (reference sequence). CDR3 size: 13 residues. The DNA for the CDR3 is TGCAGTGCAGCACTAGCGGGCTACAATGAGCAGTTCTTC. Protein sequence: CSAALAGYNEQFF.

In its sample, this clonotype was seen a few times. The chain employs TRBV29-1 and TRBJ2-2; D ambiguous. This CDR3 has 14 amino acids. V was cut by 4 bases and J by 2 bases, with 11 bases left in between. Germline CDR1 SQVTM, CDR2 ANQGSEA. CDR3 in DNA: TGCAGCGTTGCCGATGGGCCTAACACCGGGGAGCTGTTTTTT. This encodes CSVADGPNTGELFF.